These T cell receptor beta chains were read from a single sample in a study of T cells expressing NK-cell markers. From its re-call of the 5' RACE reads, TCRdb lists each CDR3 protein once, without DNA. The data include around 380,000 distinct CDR3 sequences; the top ten clones carry approximately 12%. Material for sequencing was blood T cells: a sorted CD56 or NKG2C T cell subset, CD4+ or CD8+ T cells, or bulk PBMC T cells (not recorded which). The receptors derive from a woman aged 50 to 60 in good health. Both conserved end residues are part of each CDR3. The size of a clone is reported for some rows only, either as once, few or many, or as a class for expanded clones.

size: .; J: TRBJ2-3; V: TRBV5-1; CDR3: CASSLVLPGDTQYF
size: .; J: TRBJ2-7; V: TRBV6-5; CDR3: CASSYSGLAGEYEQYF
size: .; J: TRBJ2-1; V: TRBV19; CDR3: CASSPSGPYNEQFF
size: .; J: TRBJ1-4; V: TRBV5-1; CDR3: CASSLSGTGGEKLFF
size: .; J: TRBJ2-3; V: TRBV29-1; CDR3: CSVGGGRGTDTQYF
size: .; J: TRBJ2-3; V: TRBV6-1; CDR3: CASKRDPFADTQYF
size: .; J: TRBJ1-1; V: TRBV5-6; CDR3: CASSLPEGGNTEAFF
size: .; J: TRBJ2-2; V: TRBV12-3/TRBV12-4; CDR3: CASSSGAVTGELFF
size: .; J: TRBJ2-1; V: TRBV24-1; CDR3: CAGPFDNEQFF
size: .; J: TRBJ1-1; V: TRBV11-1; CDR3: CASSLKSWGEAFF
size: .; J: TRBJ2-1; V: TRBV12-3/TRBV12-4; CDR3: CASTADLNEQFF
size: .; J: TRBJ2-2; V: TRBV7-6; CDR3: CASSPTSGSPTLRELFF
size: .; J: TRBJ1-4; V: TRBV5-1; CDR3: CASSLQGPNEKLFF
size: medium-sized; J: TRBJ2-5; V: TRBV5-1; CDR3: CASSLEPQETQYF
size: .; J: TRBJ2-5; V: TRBV5-1; CDR3: CASSEITGFGETQYF
size: .; J: TRBJ2-1; V: TRBV19; CDR3: CASSTTGVSSYNEQFF
size: .; J: TRBJ2-4; V: TRBV5-1; CDR3: CASSDIWELGRLNIQYF
size: .; J: TRBJ2-1; V: TRBV29-1; CDR3: CSVELTSGMRNEQFF
size: .; J: TRBJ2-1; V: TRBV12-3/TRBV12-4; CDR3: CASSRAGGRLNEQFF
size: .; J: TRBJ2-5; V: TRBV20-1; CDR3: CSVMTVEKETQYF
size: .; J: TRBJ1-1; V: TRBV3-1; CDR3: CASSLLTRGTEAFF
size: .; J: TRBJ1-2; V: TRBV25-1; CDR3: CASSENILPWGYTF
size: .; J: TRBJ2-7; V: TRBV6-5; CDR3: CASRRTGLYEQYF
size: .; J: TRBJ2-1; V: TRBV12-3/TRBV12-4; CDR3: CASSFPNYNEQFF
size: .; J: TRBJ2-1; V: TRBV20-1; CDR3: CSAMEAPYPEQFF
size: .; J: TRBJ2-1; V: TRBV10-1; CDR3: CASSMVGGEQFF
size: .; J: TRBJ1-1; V: TRBV29-1; CDR3: CSVEVAGTNTEAFF
size: .; J: TRBJ2-7; V: TRBV14; CDR3: CASSHRLRWAYEQYF
size: .; J: TRBJ2-2; V: TRBV21-1; CDR3: CANYRNTGELFF
size: .; J: TRBJ2-5; V: TRBV20-1; CDR3: CSARPSGLAGGQETQYF
size: .; J: TRBJ2-3; V: TRBV29-1; CDR3: CSVRTRLGDTQYF
size: .; J: TRBJ2-1; V: TRBV5-1; CDR3: CASRRDRVAYNEQFF
size: .; J: TRBJ1-3; V: TRBV19; CDR3: CASSILGISGNTIYF
size: .; J: TRBJ2-1; V: TRBV13; CDR3: CASSLGPLVAREFF
size: .; J: TRBJ2-1; V: TRBV5-1; CDR3: CASRHDLRRDSNEQFF
size: .; J: TRBJ2-3; V: TRBV2; CDR3: CASSESVAGGPTDTQYF
size: .; J: TRBJ2-1; V: TRBV28; CDR3: CASSSSSGREQFF
size: .; J: TRBJ2-1; V: TRBV5-5; CDR3: CASSLGLAGSRFDEQFF
size: .; J: TRBJ1-1; V: TRBV29-1; CDR3: CSVPGTMNTEAFF
size: .; J: TRBJ1-2; V: TRBV10-3; CDR3: CAIKWWVRATSYGYTF
size: .; J: TRBJ2-1; V: TRBV12-3/TRBV12-4; CDR3: CASTPTGAMGEQFF
size: .; J: TRBJ2-1; V: TRBV11-1; CDR3: CASSQRSARGNNEQFF
size: .; J: TRBJ2-2; V: TRBV5-1; CDR3: CASSWDGNTGELFF
size: .; J: TRBJ2-3; V: TRBV2; CDR3: CASEGGFSTDTQYF
size: .; J: TRBJ1-1; V: TRBV6-6; CDR3: CASSYSISPTMNTEAFF
size: .; J: TRBJ2-5; V: TRBV15; CDR3: CATSRGPEIQETQYF
size: .; J: TRBJ2-3; V: TRBV5-1; CDR3: CASSPIAGGVNTQYF